This T cell receptor beta chain was identified during a study of T-cell memory formation after mild COVID-19. The study's findings and limits: Among contracting clones, CD4+ were mainly CM/EM and CD8+ enriched in EMRA.

Turning to this clonotype: What it binds is unknown.

TCRdb reprocessed the 5' RACE reads via MiXCR and lists one record per CDR3 protein. This table has around 470,000 distinct CDR3 sequences, roughly 20% appearing once. V dropped 7 bases and J dropped 2; count of bases not matched to a gene: 17. This CDR3 has 17 amino acids. Material: PBMCs or a T cell subset sorted from them (not recorded which). This chain uses TRBV12-3 or TRBV12-4 with TRBJ2-7, with 7 bases identical to TRBD1. This TCR was sampled from an adult woman who had mild COVID-19 (a few samples of this study predate the infection). Cell type and time point are not known. The CDR3 spells CASIRVPRDSPTYEQYF. The CDR3 nucleotides read TGTGCCAGCATTAGAGTTCCGAGGGACAGCCCAACCTACGAGCAGTACTTC.